The T cell receptor (beta chain) described here comes from a study of blood T cell repertoires in COVID-19. The overall study: Material from acute and convalescent COVID-19 was sourced from the United States, Italy and Spain. The analysed material was cDNA or gDNA that came from T cells, B-cell-depleted T cells, or PBMCs.

As handled by the study authors: Amplifying reference gene primers gave estimates of nucleated cell counts. The table came from immunoSEQ multiplex PCR; TCRdb's copy has only in-frame clones and leaves some out. V and J calls and clone size are as listed in that table; D and trimming were resolved from the DNA. The sample holds some 250,000 clones, more than 75% seen once. This CDR3 has 13 residues. CDR1 is SGDLS and CDR2 is YYNGEE in the germline V gene. With 1 base clipped from V and 7 bases from J, the junction kept 5 bases outside the gene matches. Material for sequencing was peripheral blood. The chain carries TRBV9 and TRBJ2-7; 7 bases line up with TRBD2. This clonotype was sampled from a woman in her 40s who had recovered from COVID-19. The CDR3 loop reads CASSVIPAGEQYF. The CDR3 coding sequence is TGTGCCAGCAGCGTAATCCCAGCGGGGGAGCAGTACTTC.